Listed below are T cell receptor beta chains from one sample, sequenced in a study of graft-versus-host responses after intestinal transplantation. Repertoires were generated with immunoSEQ multiplex PCR, while TCRdb's copy carries only in-frame clones and drops some. Found here are tens of thousands of clones, 70% to 90% of them singletons; the top ten hold 2.5%. These receptors have no known antigen. Sequenced material: unstimulated CD8+ T cells sorted from spleen or lymph node cells, taken before intestinal transplant. The receptor source for this set is a human donor who received an intestinal transplant. The CDR3 runs from the conserved cysteine through the conserved F or W. Each record gives: V gene, J gene, D gene, CDR3 DNA, CDR3 protein. D genes are given only for firm matches.

TRBV28	TRBJ1-6	.	TGTGCCACCTGGACTGCCTATAATTCACCCCTCCACTTT	CATWTAYNSPLHF
TRBV10-3	TRBJ2-7	TRBD1	TGTGCCATCAGTGAAAGATACAGGGGGTTGAGCTCCTACGAGCAGTACTTC	CAISERYRGLSSYEQYF
TRBV7-2	TRBJ2-1	.	TGTGCCAGTTCCCACCATCCGCGGAGATATGACAATGAGCAGTTCTTC	CASSHHPRRYDNEQFF
TRBV4-2	TRBJ2-7	TRBD2	TGTGCCAGCAGCCCCCAGACTAGCGGGTACTACGAGCAGTACTTC	CASSPQTSGYYEQYF
TRBV5-4	TRBJ1-1	TRBD1	TGTGCCAGCGTCAGGGGGCCTGAGTCGCGCACTGAAGCTTTCTTT	CASVRGPESRTEAFF
TRBV7-9	TRBJ2-1	.	TGTGCCAGCAGCTTAGAAGGAGGGGAGCAGTTCTTC	CASSLEGGEQFF
TRBV19	TRBJ2-7	TRBD2	TGTGCCAGTAGTCCCCTGAGGAGCGGGGCCATCCCCTACGAGCAGTACTTC	CASSPLRSGAIPYEQYF
TRBV5-1	TRBJ2-3	TRBD2	TGCGCCAGCAGCTTGTGGGCTAGCGGTAGCACAGATACGCAGTATTTT	CASSLWASGSTDTQYF
TRBV13	TRBJ2-1	TRBD2	TGTGCCAGCAGCTTGTTGGGACTAGCGGGATTGAATGAGCAGTTCTTC	CASSLLGLAGLNEQFF
TRBV7-9	TRBJ1-2	TRBD1	TGTGCCAGCAGCTTATTCACAGGGGGGCCACGAGGCTACACCTTC	CASSLFTGGPRGYTF
TRBV4-1	TRBJ2-2	TRBD2	TGCGCCAGCAGCCAGCCTACTAGCGGGGGGGTACCCGGGGAGCTGTTTTTT	CASSQPTSGGVPGELFF